The present entry profiles one TCR beta chain with its context. The antigen this receptor binds is unknown. Base qualities are not recorded, but no much larger clone differs from it by a single base. Collaborating institutions collected whole blood in K2EDTA tubes following their own protocols. For TCRbeta analysis, collaborator samples were shipped as frozen whole blood, as isolated PBMCs, or as DNA extracted from either sample type. This sample stems from a study of blood T cell repertoires in COVID-19 (TCRdb year 2020). For context, the study as a whole: Collaborator samples came from the United States, Italy and Spain and covered acute and convalescent phases of COVID-19. The material from the prospective study consisted of cDNA or gDNA derived from T cells, B-cell-depleted T cells, or PBMCs. Subjects who had been exposed to COVID-19, were actively infected with it, or had recovered from it provided the deeply sampled blood TCRbeta repertoires that made up the dataset. A freely available public database, intended as a resource for researchers studying the immune response to SARS-CoV-2, is where the repertoires were released. The samples were drawn from the first 160 participants of the ongoing ImmuneRACE study and from 950 to 1,500 subjects provided by 6 global collaborators. Nearly every sample came with metadata listing a de-identified subject ID, COVID-19 status, age in years and sex. Where available, HLA class I and class II types were obtained from metadata supplied by the sample provider rather than from assay-based typing. Paper-wide results and their limitations: Clinical and demographic metadata were provided uncurated, with the amount varying by source and participant.

Via the germline V gene, CDR1 is KGHDR and CDR2 SFDVKD. The CDR3 starts with the cysteine, ends with the phenylalanine, and has 15 residues. Just the 45-base CDR3 DNA is kept, in frame starting at base 1. Clipping removes 4 bases from V and 0 bases from J, with 4 as the unmatched junction base count. TCRbeta CDR3 regions were amplified from genomic DNA by means of the immunoSEQ Assay, a bias-controlled multiplex PCR. On the study's bioinformatics: Within the assay, amplification of reference gene primers was used to estimate how many nucleated cells each sample contained. To quantify the absolute abundance of each unique TCRbeta CDR3 rearrangement, sequence reads were collapsed and filtered. For each sample, productive Simpson clonality was calculated as the square root of Simpson's diversity index across productive rearrangements. TCRdb obtained this table from immuneACCESS and retained in-frame rearrangements with V and J assigned. These tables miss some clones; where compared with another copy, unresolved V genes account for less than half of the shortfall, and the remainder is unexplained. V and J calls and clone size are as listed in that table; D and trimming were resolved from the DNA. The sample includes around 130,000 clones, with approximately 90% observed a single time. 18% of the sample is in the top ten clones.

In this chain, TRBV24-1 is recombined with TRBJ1-1; 7 of the junction bases match TRBD1. The clonotype originates from a man between 50 and 59 years old with active or convalescent COVID-19. Sequencing was done on a sample of peripheral blood. The CDR3 is CATSEGTAMNTEAFF. The DNA sequence is TGTGCCACCAGTGAGGGGACAGCGATGAACACTGAAGCTTTCTTT.